Reported below is one T cell receptor beta chain. This clone was seen a single time. The specificity of this receptor is unknown. Base qualities are not at hand, and no much larger clone is one base apart. The immunoSEQ Assay, a bias-controlled multiplex PCR, was used to amplify TCRbeta CDR3 regions from genomic DNA. For the original study's pipeline: The number of nucleated cells in each sample was estimated by amplification of reference gene primers within the assay. To quantify the absolute abundance of each unique TCRbeta CDR3 rearrangement, sequence reads were collapsed and filtered. Productive Simpson clonality was computed per sample as the square root of Simpson's diversity index over productive rearrangements. This is the immuneACCESS table as TCRdb keeps it, with only in-frame sequences that have V and J called. A part of the clones is gone; compared with another copy, unresolved V genes explain less than half, and the rest is unexplained. The V and J calls and clone size are taken from that table; D and trimming were inferred from the DNA. The sample data list about 130,000 clones, and roughly four fifths of these were observed just once. The ten largest make up roughly 12% of the sample.

These data are taken from a study of blood T cell repertoires in COVID-19 (TCRdb year 2020). A note on the overall study: Samples from collaborators originated in the United States, Italy and Spain and spanned both the acute and convalescent phases of COVID-19. The prospective study material was composed of cDNA or gDNA derived from T cells, B-cell-depleted T cells, or PBMCs. Subjects who had been exposed to COVID-19, were actively infected with it, or had recovered from it provided the deeply sampled blood TCRbeta repertoires that made up the dataset. A freely available public database, intended as a resource for researchers studying the immune response to SARS-CoV-2, is where the repertoires were released. Samples came from the ongoing ImmuneRACE study (first 160 participants) plus 1,254 subjects from 6 global collaborators. Nearly every sample came with metadata listing a de-identified subject ID, COVID-19 status, age in years and sex. HLA class I and class II types, where available, came from metadata supplied by the sample provider rather than from assay-based typing.

On the study overall, not on this receptor specifically: The amount of clinical and demographic metadata varied by source and participant and was provided uncurated.

The CDR3 has 16 amino acids, counting the end cysteine and phenylalanine. Only the CDR3 portion is preserved as DNA: 48 bases, with reading frame beginning at the first base. Unmatched junction bases come to 9, with V trimmed by 3 bases and J by 1 base. The germline V gene specifies SGHRS as CDR1 and YFSETQ as CDR2. Collaborating institutions collected whole blood in K2EDTA tubes following their own protocols. Collaborator samples were shipped for TCRbeta analysis as frozen whole blood, isolated PBMCs, or DNA extracted from either sample type. Source material: peripheral blood. The TCR originated in a man in his 60s with acute or convalescent COVID-19. Here the chain combines TRBV5-1 and TRBJ2-7; the junction holds 8 bases that match TRBD2. The nucleotide sequence is TGCGCCAGCAGCTCGAACCCGACTAGCGCTTCCTACGAGCAGTACTTC. Its translation reads: CASSSNPTSASYEQYF.